The 18 T cell receptor beta chains in this list originate from one sample, sequenced in a study of response to subunit inactivated influenza vaccine. From the RT-PCR reads, TCRdb called clonotypes with MiXCR, one entry per CDR3 protein. There are about 160,000 distinct CDR3 sequences in the sample; approximately 11% occur only once, and 9.5% to 15% lies in the top ten. The input for sequencing was non-naive T cells sorted from PBMCs, taken around seven weeks after vaccination. The receptors derive from a man over 45 who received an inactivated influenza vaccine.

This clonotype was counted many times. The chain joins TRBV27 to TRBJ2-7, with D possibly TRBD2 on 6 matching bases. This CDR3 has 17 residues. Trimming shortened V by 0 bases and J by 2 bases, and 17 bases separated the two germline ends. CDR1 and CDR2 from the germline V gene are MNHEY and SMNVEV (reference sequence). The CDR3 bases are TGTGCCAGCAGTTTATCGTCGTGGCCGGGACTGACCTACGAGCAGTACTTC. It yields the protein CASSLSSWPGLTYEQYF.

V usage is TRBV3-1 and J usage is TRBJ2-1; D unclear. V was trimmed by 0 bases and J by 4 bases, leaving 7 bases between them. Germline values: CDR1 LGHDT, CDR2 YNNKEL (reference sequence). This CDR3 comprises 14 residues. The DNA of the CDR3 is TGTGCCAGCAGCCAAGATTGGCCTTACAATGAGCAGTTCTTC. The encoded protein is CASSQDWPYNEQFF.

The chain uses TRBV4-1 and TRBJ1-6; no firm D call. The germline V gene encodes CDR1 MGHRA and CDR2 YSYEKL. The germline V and J ends were trimmed by 0 bases and 5 bases, with 11 bases remaining between them. The CDR3 has 16 amino acids. The chain's CDR3 is CASSQERGANNSPLHF. The CDR3 DNA sequence: TGCGCCAGCAGCCAAGAACGAGGAGCCAATAATTCACCCCTCCACTTT.

This clonotype was detected many times. V is TRBV28 and J is TRBJ2-5; D is perhaps TRBD1 (5 bases). Trimming cost V 3 bases and J 5 bases, with 16 bases left between them. CDR1 is MDHEN and CDR2 is SYDVKM in the germline V gene. The CDR3 is 15 residues long. CDR3 nucleotides: TGTGCCAGCAGTTTTTCAATACACAGGTTCGAGACCCAGTACTTC. Translating gives CASSFSIHRFETQYF.

This clonotype appeared many times. V is TRBV20-1 and J is TRBJ2-5; TRBD1 might be the D (6 bases). CDR3 size: 12 residues. V was shortened by 6 bases and J by 4 bases, with 12 bases between the two germline ends. CDR1 is DFQATT, CDR2 SNEGSKA, per germline (reference sequence). The CDR3: CSATTGRETQYF. Here the CDR3 DNA reads TGCAGTGCCACCACAGGGAGAGAGACCCAGTACTTC.

This clonotype is termed medium-sized. J is TRBJ1-5 and V is TRBV6-2 or TRBV6-3, with D unclear. CDR1 MNHEY and CDR2 SVGEGT come from the germline V gene. The CDR3 totals 14 residues. The V gene lost 5 bases and the J gene lost 3 bases, with 11 bases spanning the gap. In DNA, the CDR3 is TGTGCCAGCAGTCGGAGGGCTGACAATCAGCCCCAGCATTTT. It yields the protein CASSRRADNQPQHF.

The chain links TRBV12-3 or TRBV12-4 to TRBJ2-3, with 9 positions matching TRBD2. After removal of 1 base from V and 0 bases from J, the junction contained 2 bases not matched to a gene. The CDR3 is made up of 16 amino acids. The CDR3 bases are TGTGCCAGCAGTTTAGATACTAGCGGGAGCACAGATACGCAGTATTTT. This codes for CASSLDTSGSTDTQYF.

This clonotype was found a few times. The J gene is TRBJ2-5, the V gene TRBV2; D call uncertain. This CDR3 comprises 12 residues. Germline V gene data show CDR1 as SNHLY and CDR2 as FYNNEI. V lost 4 bases to trimming and J lost 5 bases, with 8 bases between them. The CDR3 DNA sequence: TGTGCCAGCAGTGTAGGGTGGGAGACCCAGTACTTC. Translated, it gives CASSVGWETQYF.

The CDR3 DNA is TGTGCCAGCAGTTGGGGGACAGTATACAATGAGCAGTTCTTC. Its protein product is CASSWGTVYNEQFF. This chain connects TRBV27 to TRBJ2-1; 7 nucleotides match TRBD1. Looked up from germline, CDR1 is MNHEY and CDR2 is SMNVEV (reference sequence). The V segment lost 4 bases and the J segment 4 bases; nucleotides outside the gene matches: 4. This CDR3 region has 14 residues.

The genes are TRBV4-3 and TRBJ2-7, with D possibly called TRBD1 or TRBD2 (5 bases each). Per germline, CDR1 LGHNA and CDR2 YSLEER. V lost 4 bases and J lost 4, with 17 bases in between. The CDR3 totals 15 residues. CDR3 in amino acids: CASSRGVNSLYEQYF. DNA for the CDR3: TGCGCCAGCAGCCGAGGGGTCAATTCTTTGTACGAGCAGTACTTC.

This clonotype was observed at least ten times. The chain recombines TRBV6-2 or TRBV6-3 with TRBJ2-1; TRBD2 aligns across 12 bases. The CDR3 consists of 15 residues. After removal of 5 bases from V and 8 bases from J, the junction contained 7 bases not matched to a gene. Germline values: CDR1 MNHEY, CDR2 SVGEGT. This CDR3 is CASSPTRLAGDEQFF. The CDR3 nucleotides read TGTGCCAGCAGTCCAACGCGACTAGCGGGGGATGAGCAGTTCTTC.

The chain recombines TRBV28 with TRBJ2-1; a weak D match, TRBD2 (7 bases). The CDR3 is 15 residues long. The ends were cut back, 1 base at V and 4 bases at J, with 11 bases in the middle. Germline CDR1 and CDR2: MDHEN and SYDVKM. The CDR3: CASSLFGGRYNEQFF. In DNA, the CDR3 is TGTGCCAGCAGTTTATTCGGGGGGCGATACAATGAGCAGTTCTTC.

This chain links TRBV29-1 with TRBJ2-7; 10 nucleotides line up with TRBD2. The V segment lost 4 bases and the J segment 3 bases; nucleotides outside the gene matches: 0. The germline V gene has CDR1 SQVTM and CDR2 ANQGSEA. The CDR3 runs 12 residues. In nucleotides, the CDR3 is TGCAGCGTTGGGACTAGCGGCTACGAGCAGTACTTC. Its translation: CSVGTSGYEQYF.

In this sample, this clonotype turned up many times. V and J are TRBV12-3 or TRBV12-4 and TRBJ2-6; D might be TRBD1 (6 bases). Deletions cut 1 base from V and 4 bases from J, with 11 bases between. CDR3 length: 16 amino acids. The CDR3 bases are TGTGCCAGCAGTTTAGTGGGGGCGAAAGGGGCCAACGTCCTGACTTTC. Its protein product is CASSLVGAKGANVLTF.

This clonotype has a count of ten or more. V usage is TRBV5-1 and J usage is TRBJ2-5, with D hard to call. The CDR3 totals 15 residues. Germline V CDR1 and CDR2: SGHRS, YFSETQ. V gave up 0 bases and J gave up 0 bases, with 9 bases separating them. The CDR3, as DNA: TGCGCCAGCAGCTTGGATGCAGGCCACCAAGAGACCCAGTACTTC. It encodes CASSLDAGHQETQYF.

The V and J genes are TRBV3-1 and TRBJ2-1; the D gene is possibly TRBD2 (5 bases). Trimming left V 2 bases short and J 2 bases short, with 13 bases between. This CDR3 contains 16 residues. Germline V lookup: CDR1 LGHDT, CDR2 YNNKEL (reference sequence). The CDR3 sequence is CASSQTRSLAYNEQFF. In nucleotides, the CDR3 is TGTGCCAGCAGCCAAACTAGGTCTCTTGCCTACAATGAGCAGTTCTTC.

This clonotype has ten or more counts. The chain uses TRBV11-2 and TRBJ2-4; D is perhaps TRBD1 (5 bases). V dropped 3 bases and J dropped 6 bases, with 6 bases sitting between them. The CDR3 totals 12 residues. Germline assignment: CDR1 SGHAT and CDR2 FQNNGV. The DNA for the CDR3 is TGTGCCAGCAGCTTTGACAGAAACATTCAGTACTTC. It specifies CASSFDRNIQYF. Using reference TRBV11-2 and TRBJ2-4 for the parts outside the CDR3, the full variable domain is EAGVAQSPRYKIIEKRQSVAFWCNPISGHATLYWYQQILGQGPKLLIQFQNNGVVDDSQLPKDRFSAERLKGVDSTLKIQPAKLEDSAVYLCASSFDRNIQYFGAGTRLSVL.

This clonotype was picked up many times. The chain joins TRBV5-1 to TRBJ1-1; D unresolved. Germline lookup yields CDR1 SGHRS and CDR2 YFSETQ. Between the trimmed V and J ends, which lost 1 base and 1 base, there was a span of 5 bases. The CDR3 length is 13 residues. As DNA, the CDR3 is TGCGCCAGCAGCTTGAAGGAGAACACTGAAGCTTTCTTT. This sequence encodes CASSLKENTEAFF.